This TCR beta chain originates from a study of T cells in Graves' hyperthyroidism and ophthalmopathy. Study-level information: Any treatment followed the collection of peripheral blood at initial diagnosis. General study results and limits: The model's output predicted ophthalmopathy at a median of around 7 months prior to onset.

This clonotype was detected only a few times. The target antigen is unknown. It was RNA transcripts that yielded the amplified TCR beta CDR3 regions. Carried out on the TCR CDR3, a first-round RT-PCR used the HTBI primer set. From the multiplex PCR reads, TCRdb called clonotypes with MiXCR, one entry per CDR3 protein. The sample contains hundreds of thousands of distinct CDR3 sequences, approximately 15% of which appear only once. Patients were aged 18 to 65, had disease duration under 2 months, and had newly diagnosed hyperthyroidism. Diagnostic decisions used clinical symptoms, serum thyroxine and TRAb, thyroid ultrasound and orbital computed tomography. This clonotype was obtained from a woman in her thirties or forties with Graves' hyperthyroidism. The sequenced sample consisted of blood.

The chain's CDR3 is CASSHRTDRQLLGNTIYF. The CDR3 DNA reads as TGTGCCAGCAGCCACCGGACCGACAGACAGCTCTTAGGAAACACCATATATTTT. The rearrangement uses TRBV7-3 and TRBJ1-3, with D possibly TRBD1 on 5 matching bases. The V end lost 5 bases, the J end lost 4 bases, and 24 bases lay between the germline ends. CDR3 length: 18 amino acids. CDR1 SGHTA and CDR2 FQGTGA come from the germline V gene.